A selection of T cell receptor beta chains follows, all from one sample in a study of shared clonotypes between healthy human individuals. Some clones are missing from TCRdb's copy, which holds only in-frame ones; the method was immunoSEQ multiplex PCR. Here the sample spans around 700,000 clones, about 78% being singletons. Specimen: memory CD4+ T cells sorted from blood. The receptors originated from a woman aged 25 to 45 in good health. Each CDR3 is given with its conserved first and last residue. The D gene is left open where the match is weak. Clone size is given for some rows only: seen once, a few or many times, or a class if the clone is expanded.

size: NA
V: TRBV9
J: TRBJ1-1
D: TRBD1
CDR3: CASSVGGTGQPEAFF
DNA: TGTGCCAGCAGCGTAGGGGGGACAGGGCAGCCTGAAGCTTTCTTT

size: NA
V: TRBV18
J: TRBJ2-1
D: TRBD1
CDR3: CASSPDRINNEQFF
DNA: TGTGCCAGCTCACCGGACAGGATTAACAATGAGCAGTTCTTC

size: NA
V: TRBV7-9
J: TRBJ2-3
D: TRBD1
CDR3: CASSRTGEKSDTQYF
DNA: TGTGCCAGCAGCCGGACAGGGGAAAAATCAGATACGCAGTATTTT

size: few
V: TRBV7-9
J: TRBJ1-4
D: NA
CDR3: CASSFSSNEKLFF
DNA: TGTGCCAGCAGCTTTTCCAGTAATGAAAAACTGTTTTTT

size: few
V: TRBV9
J: TRBJ2-1
D: NA
CDR3: CASSVWANNEQFF
DNA: TGTGCCAGCAGCGTATGGGCAAACAATGAGCAGTTCTTC

size: once
V: TRBV7-3
J: TRBJ1-2
D: TRBD1
CDR3: CASSLAAGTGGHGYTF
DNA: TGTGCCAGCAGCTTAGCGGCCGGGACAGGGGGCCATGGCTACACCTTC

size: few
V: TRBV19
J: TRBJ1-4
D: TRBD1
CDR3: CASSPDRGRRTAPLPNEKLFF
DNA: TGTGCCAGTAGTCCGGACAGGGGGCGACGAACGGCCCCCTTGCCAAATGAAAAACTGTTTTTT

size: NA
V: TRBV6-4
J: TRBJ2-1
D: TRBD1
CDR3: CASSLIDRGSYNEQFF
DNA: TGTGCCAGCAGTTTGATCGACAGGGGCTCCTACAATGAGCAGTTCTTC

size: few
V: TRBV28
J: TRBJ1-2
D: TRBD1
CDR3: CASSTSDLSRGRPDYTF
DNA: TGTGCCAGCAGTACCTCCGACCTGAGCAGGGGGCGGCCAGACTACACCTTC

size: NA
V: TRBV18
J: TRBJ2-3
D: TRBD2
CDR3: CASSPLSSGSHTDTQYF
DNA: TGTGCCAGCTCACCGTTATCTAGCGGGAGCCACACAGATACGCAGTATTTT

size: many
V: TRBV6-5
J: TRBJ2-7
D: TRBD1
CDR3: CASSPGQGTYEQYF
DNA: TGTGCCAGCAGCCCGGGACAGGGGACCTACGAGCAGTACTTC

size: NA
V: TRBV5-1
J: TRBJ1-1
D: NA
CDR3: CASSLALNTEAFF
DNA: TGCGCCAGCAGCTTGGCCTTGAACACTGAAGCTTTCTTT

size: NA
V: TRBV5-1
J: TRBJ2-1
D: TRBD2
CDR3: CASSVTSGNYNEQFF
DNA: TGCGCCAGCAGCGTGACTAGCGGGAACTACAATGAGCAGTTCTTC

size: NA
V: TRBV9
J: TRBJ2-1
D: NA
CDR3: CASTPLADSYNEQFF
DNA: TGTGCCAGCACCCCCTTAGCGGACTCCTACAATGAGCAGTTCTTC

size: NA
V: TRBV11-2
J: TRBJ2-1
D: TRBD1
CDR3: CASSTGTGNYNEQFF
DNA: TGTGCCAGCAGCACCGGGACAGGGAACTACAATGAGCAGTTCTTC

size: NA
V: TRBV7-9
J: TRBJ2-7
D: TRBD2
CDR3: CASSLGGSVGEQYF
DNA: TGTGCCAGCAGCTTAGGCGGGAGTGTGGGCGAGCAGTACTTC

size: NA
V: TRBV11-2
J: TRBJ2-1
D: NA
CDR3: CASSLAVYNEQFF
DNA: TGTGCCAGCAGCTTAGCCGTTTACAATGAGCAGTTCTTC

size: many
V: TRBV11-2
J: TRBJ1-1
D: TRBD1
CDR3: CASSLGQGGTEAFF
DNA: TGTGCCAGCAGCTTAGGACAGGGGGGGACTGAAGCTTTCTTT

size: NA
V: TRBV30
J: TRBJ2-2
D: NA
CDR3: CAWSVGSNTGELFF
DNA: TGTGCCTGGAGTGTAGGGTCTAACACCGGGGAGCTGTTTTTT

size: NA
V: TRBV21-1
J: TRBJ1-5
D: NA
CDR3: CASSKWGRGQPQHF
DNA: TGTGCCAGCAGCAAGTGGGGGAGAGGCCAGCCCCAGCATTTT

size: NA
V: TRBV28
J: TRBJ2-6
D: TRBD1
CDR3: CASSTQGDGANVLTF
DNA: TGTGCCAGCAGTACACAGGGGGACGGGGCCAACGTCCTGACTTTC

size: once
V: TRBV28
J: TRBJ2-7
D: TRBD1
CDR3: CASRLTGAGAYEQYF
DNA: TGTGCCAGCAGACTGACAGGGGCCGGAGCCTACGAGCAGTACTTC

size: NA
V: TRBV6-1
J: TRBJ1-3
D: NA
CDR3: CASMVYSGNTIYF
DNA: TGTGCCAGCATGGTCTACTCTGGAAACACCATATATTTT

size: NA
V: TRBV5-4
J: TRBJ2-5
D: NA
CDR3: CASSWEASETQYF
DNA: TGTGCCAGCAGCTGGGAAGCGTCGGAGACCCAGTACTTC

size: NA
V: TRBV6-1
J: TRBJ1-5
D: NA
CDR3: CASSEALVLNQPQHF
DNA: TGTGCCAGCAGTGAAGCGCTAGTACTCAATCAGCCCCAGCATTTT

size: few
V: TRBV4-1
J: TRBJ2-5
D: TRBD2
CDR3: CASSQGRGGSFGETQYF
DNA: TGCGCCAGCAGCCAAGGGCGAGGCGGGAGCTTCGGAGAGACCCAGTACTTC

size: NA
V: TRBV30
J: TRBJ1-5
D: NA
CDR3: CAWSVGLDQPQHF
DNA: TGTGCCTGGAGTGTAGGTTTGGATCAGCCCCAGCATTTT

size: NA
V: TRBV6-6
J: TRBJ1-1
D: NA
CDR3: CASKNLKRAEAFF
DNA: TGTGCCAGCAAGAACCTTAAACGGGCTGAAGCTTTCTTT

size: NA
V: TRBV11-2
J: TRBJ2-7
D: NA
CDR3: CASTYQRDSYEQYF
DNA: TGTGCCAGCACCTACCAGAGAGACTCCTACGAGCAGTACTTC

size: once
V: TRBV12-5
J: TRBJ2-1
D: TRBD1
CDR3: CASGRTGGYNEQFF
DNA: TGTGCTAGTGGCAGGACAGGGGGTTACAATGAGCAGTTCTTC

size: few
V: TRBV28
J: TRBJ1-5
D: NA
CDR3: CASRRHTGGSNQPQHF
DNA: TGTGCCAGCAGAAGGCATACAGGAGGGAGCAATCAGCCCCAGCATTTT

size: NA
V: TRBV18
J: TRBJ2-7
D: TRBD2
CDR3: CASTLGRPRTSGEFYEQYF
DNA: TGTGCCAGCACCCTTGGGAGACCACGAACTAGCGGTGAGTTCTACGAGCAGTACTTC

size: NA
V: TRBV19
J: TRBJ2-3
D: NA
CDR3: CASSSHAAGYTDTQYF
DNA: TGTGCCAGTAGTTCCCACGCCGCGGGGTATACAGATACGCAGTATTTT

size: NA
V: TRBV9
J: TRBJ1-2
D: NA
CDR3: CASSQANGYTF
DNA: TGTGCCAGCAGCCAAGCGAATGGCTACACCTTC

size: NA
V: TRBV27
J: TRBJ1-5
D: TRBD1
CDR3: CASSYRGYSNQPQHF
DNA: TGTGCCAGCAGTTACAGGGGGTATAGCAATCAGCCCCAGCATTTT

size: NA
V: TRBV28
J: TRBJ1-5
D: NA
CDR3: CASSFGGPQHF
DNA: TGTGCCAGCAGTTTTGGGGGTCCCCAGCATTTT

size: NA
V: TRBV19
J: TRBJ2-1
D: TRBD2
CDR3: CASSIVASGSLGNEQFF
DNA: TGTGCCAGTAGTATAGTTGCTAGCGGGTCCCTTGGAAATGAGCAGTTCTTC

size: NA
V: TRBV28
J: TRBJ1-2
D: NA
CDR3: CASSLWRQEGVVGYTF
DNA: TGTGCCAGCAGTTTATGGAGACAAGAGGGGGTGGTTGGCTACACCTTC

size: NA
V: TRBV7-2
J: TRBJ2-2
D: TRBD2
CDR3: CASSSGTGGAGELFF
DNA: TGTGCCAGCAGCTCCGGGACTGGGGGGGCCGGGGAGCTGTTTTTT

size: NA
V: TRBV18
J: TRBJ2-3
D: TRBD1
CDR3: CASSPLTGAAADTQYF
DNA: TGTGCCAGCTCACCACTCACAGGGGCGGCGGCAGATACGCAGTATTTT

size: NA
V: TRBV29-1
J: TRBJ1-2
D: NA
CDR3: CSVLRGGAGCTF
DNA: TGCAGCGTTCTTCGAGGGGGGGCAGGGTGCACCTTC

size: NA
V: TRBV7-2
J: TRBJ2-1
D: NA
CDR3: CASSPPPQFNNEQFF
DNA: TGTGCCAGCAGCCCCCCTCCCCAGTTCAACAATGAGCAGTTCTTC

size: NA
V: TRBV9
J: TRBJ1-5
D: NA
CDR3: CASSVETGPAPVQPQHF
DNA: TGTGCCAGCAGCGTAGAGACAGGCCCCGCGCCGGTTCAGCCCCAGCATTTT

size: NA
V: TRBV5-1
J: TRBJ2-3
D: NA
CDR3: CASSLGNSGSTDTQYF
DNA: TGCGCCAGCAGCTTGGGGAACAGCGGGAGCACAGATACGCAGTATTTT

size: NA
V: TRBV6-1
J: TRBJ1-4
D: NA
CDR3: CASSGQLGTNEKLFF
DNA: TGTGCCAGCAGCGGACAGTTAGGAACTAATGAAAAACTGTTTTTT

size: NA
V: TRBV5-1
J: TRBJ2-3
D: NA
CDR3: CASSLAGTYPLADTQYF
DNA: TGCGCCAGCAGCTTGGCAGGGACATACCCTCTGGCAGATACGCAGTATTTT

size: NA
V: TRBV11-3
J: TRBJ2-5
D: NA
CDR3: CASSKEAGPQETQYF
DNA: TGTGCCAGCAGCAAGGAGGCGGGACCCCAAGAGACCCAGTACTTC

size: NA
V: TRBV5-1
J: TRBJ2-5
D: NA
CDR3: CASSLAAGYQETQYF
DNA: TGCGCCAGCAGCTTGGCCGCAGGGTACCAAGAGACCCAGTACTTC

size: NA
V: TRBV27
J: TRBJ1-1
D: NA
CDR3: CASKREGNTEAFF
DNA: TGTGCCAGCAAACGGGAGGGGAACACTGAAGCTTTCTTT

size: NA
V: TRBV5-4
J: TRBJ1-4
D: NA
CDR3: CASSLMGRANEKLFF
DNA: TGTGCCAGCAGCTTAATGGGGCGGGCTAATGAAAAACTGTTTTTT

size: NA
V: TRBV7-2
J: TRBJ1-5
D: TRBD1
CDR3: CASSLTTGGNQPQHF
DNA: TGTGCCAGCAGCTTAACGACAGGGGGAAATCAGCCCCAGCATTTT

size: NA
V: TRBV13
J: TRBJ1-5
D: NA
CDR3: CASSLGPSKYSNQPQHF
DNA: TGTGCCAGCAGCTTAGGGCCCTCAAAATATAGCAATCAGCCCCAGCATTTT

size: NA
V: TRBV18
J: TRBJ2-7
D: NA
CDR3: CASSPTSNSYEQYF
DNA: TGTGCCAGCTCACCGACTAGTAACTCCTACGAGCAGTACTTC

size: once
V: TRBV28
J: TRBJ2-2
D: TRBD1
CDR3: CATRQGRRTGELFF
DNA: TGTGCCACCCGACAGGGAAGACGCACCGGGGAGCTGTTTTTT

size: NA
V: TRBV27
J: TRBJ2-4
D: TRBD2
CDR3: CASSSPGTSGKNIQYF
DNA: TGTGCCAGCAGCTCCCCAGGGACTAGCGGCAAAAACATTCAGTACTTC

size: NA
V: TRBV28
J: TRBJ2-7
D: NA
CDR3: CASSFTREQYF
DNA: TGTGCCAGCAGCTTCACCCGCGAGCAGTACTTC

size: few
V: TRBV25-1
J: TRBJ1-4
D: NA
CDR3: CASSGGGATNEKLFF
DNA: TGTGCCAGCAGTGGCGGGGGGGCAACTAATGAAAAACTGTTTTTT